These 9 T cell receptor beta chains share one sample of origin, sequenced in a study of cytomegalovirus exposure and HLA in healthy donors. The PCR contained 60 Vbeta and 13 Jbeta primers. TCRdb's copy holds only in-frame clones and misses some; the assay was immunoSEQ multiplex PCR. This sample has approximately 220,000 clones, with around 76% found just once. The material sequenced was PBMCs. Receptor source: a man in his forties in good health and CMV-seropositive.

The chain joins TRBV28 to TRBJ1-5, with D tentatively TRBD1 (5 bases). V lost 2 bases and J 0 bases, leaving 8 bases between the germline ends. The CDR3 is 15 residues long. CDR1 and CDR2 (germline): MDHEN, SYDVKM. The CDR3 nucleotides read TGTGCCAGCAGTTTAGGGGGAGGTAGCAATCAGCCCCAGCATTTT. Translation gives CASSLGGGSNQPQHF. The variable domain in full, completed from reference TRBV28 and TRBJ1-5, reads DVKVTQSSRYLVKRTGEKVFLECVQDMDHENMFWYRQDPGLGLRLIYFSYDVKMKEKGDIPEGYSVSREKKERFSLILESASTNQTSMYLCASSLGGGSNQPQHFGDGTRLSIL.

The chain recombines TRBV7-6 with TRBJ2-4, with TRBD1 matching over 12 bases. J gave up 12 bases and V 5 bases, and 8 bases lay outside the gene matches. CDR1 and CDR2 (germline): SGHVS, FNYEAQ. The CDR3 spans 14 residues. The DNA of the CDR3 is TGTGCCAGCAGCCCGAGGGGACAGGGGGCTACTCAGTACTTC. Translating gives CASSPRGQGATQYF.

The table lists this clone with a count of one. The chain carries TRBV20-1 and TRBJ1-1; D is unresolved. The V gene's germline CDR1 is DFQATT and CDR2 SNEGSKA (reference sequence). V was clipped by 4 bases and J by 3 bases, with 6 bases between them. This CDR3 contains 11 residues. CDR3 sequence: CSATSHTEAFF. The CDR3 coding sequence is TGCAGTGCTACAAGCCACACTGAAGCTTTCTTT.

V is TRBV5-4 and J is TRBJ2-3; 8 bases fit TRBD2. The length of the CDR3 is 15 residues. The V segment lost 0 bases and the J segment 5 bases; nucleotides outside the gene matches: 5. Germline lookup yields CDR1 SGHNT and CDR2 YYREEE (reference sequence). The CDR3 nucleotides read TGTGCCAGCAGCTTGGAAAGCGGGAGAAGAGATACGCAGTATTTT. Encoded protein: CASSLESGRRDTQYF.

The rearrangement links TRBV30 to TRBJ1-1, with 11 positions matching TRBD1. Trimming at V came to 6 bases and at J to 10 bases, leaving 10 bases not matched to a gene. CDR1 and CDR2 from the germline V gene are GTSNPN and SVGIG (reference sequence). CDR3 size: 13 residues. This chain's CDR3 is CACYGQGATGAFF. CDR3 DNA: TGTGCCTGCTACGGACAGGGGGCGACCGGAGCTTTCTTT. The whole variable domain, remainder taken from reference TRBV30 and TRBJ1-1, is SQTIHQWPATLVQPVGSPLSLECTVEGTSNPNLYWYRQAAGRGLQLLFYSVGIGQISSEVPQNLSASRPQDRQFILSSKKLLLSDSGFYLCACYGQGATGAFFGQGTRLTVV.

This chain uses TRBV15 with TRBJ2-5; the match to TRBD2 covers 9 bases. CDR1 is LNHNV and CDR2 is YYDKDF in the germline V gene (reference sequence). V dropped 4 bases and J dropped 2; count of bases not matched to a gene: 8. This CDR3 region has 16 residues. The CDR3 nucleotides are TGTGCCACCAGCACCTTACGACTAGCGGTACAAGAGACCCAGTACTTC. As protein: CATSTLRLAVQETQYF.

This chain connects TRBV7-2 to TRBJ2-3, with D possibly matching TRBD2 (6 bases). This CDR3 comprises 15 residues. CDR1 is SGHTA, CDR2 FQGNSA, per germline. Trimming shortened V by 3 bases and J by 0 bases, and 10 bases separated the two germline ends. CDR3 protein: CASSFDGTSTDTQYF. The CDR3 DNA is TGTGCCAGCAGCTTCGATGGGACTAGCACAGATACGCAGTATTTT.

About this clone itself: Other DNA sequences in this specimen translate into the identical CDR3. CDR3 DNA: TGTGCCAGCAGGGCCAACACCGGGGAGCTGTTTTTT. Translated, it gives CASRANTGELFF. The chain has TRBV6-1 and TRBJ2-2; unclear D gene. V lost 6 bases, J lost 2 bases, and 4 bases lay in between. The CDR3 length is 12 residues. Germline V gene lookup returns CDR1 MNHNS and CDR2 SASEGT.

This chain joins TRBV27 and TRBJ2-7; perhaps TRBD2 as D (7 bases). Trimming cost V 0 bases and J 5 bases, with 20 bases left between them. The CDR3 consists of 17 residues. Germline V gives CDR1 MNHEY, CDR2 SMNVEV (reference sequence). This chain's CDR3 is CASSLSGGLLIFHEQYF. In DNA, the CDR3 is TGTGCCAGCAGTTTATCCGGGGGGCTCCTAATTTTTCACGAGCAGTACTTC.